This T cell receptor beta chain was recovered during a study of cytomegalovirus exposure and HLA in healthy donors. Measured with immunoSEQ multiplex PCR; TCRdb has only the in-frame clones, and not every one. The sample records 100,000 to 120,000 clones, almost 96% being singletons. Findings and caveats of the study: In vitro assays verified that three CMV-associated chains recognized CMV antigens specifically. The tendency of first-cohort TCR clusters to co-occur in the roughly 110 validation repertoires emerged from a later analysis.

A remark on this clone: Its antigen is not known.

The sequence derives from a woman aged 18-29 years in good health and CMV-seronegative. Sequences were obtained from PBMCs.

CDR3 DNA: TGTGCCAGCAGCAAGGGACAGCGCTTGAACACTGAAGCTTTCTTT. It is translated as CASSKGQRLNTEAFF. The chain combines TRBV6-6 with TRBJ1-1; TRBD1 matches at 7 bases. The CDR3 is made up of 15 amino acids. Germline lookup yields CDR1 MNHNY and CDR2 SVGAGI (reference sequence). V lost 6 bases and J lost 0; bases outside the gene matches: 7.